Listed here are 25 T cell receptor beta chains from one sample, sequenced in a study of CD8 T cells in ankylosing spondylitis. The antigens these receptors bind are not known. General study results and limits: Fewer than ten highly homologous variants made up a TCR beta motif that seemed to typify ankylosing spondylitis blood.

Each CDR3 protein is one row after TCRdb ran MiXCR on the 5' RACE reads. The repertoire holds approximately 150,000 distinct CDR3 sequences, with approximately 17% as singletons. Sequences were obtained from blood, either unsorted or a sorted T cell fraction (not recorded which). The origin of the receptors is a male donor with ankylosing spondylitis.

The chain has TRBV5-6 and TRBJ2-7, with 9 nucleotides matching TRBD1. Per germline, CDR1 SGHDT and CDR2 YYEEEE. The V gene end was trimmed by 3 bases and the J gene end by 6 bases; junction bases not matched to a gene: 4. The CDR3 runs to 13 residues. The CDR3 DNA follows: TGTGCCAGCAGCTGGGACAGGGCCGTCGAGCAGTACTTC. Its translation is CASSWDRAVEQYF.

This CDR3 reads CASIGHVPYNEQFF. In DNA, the CDR3 is TGTGCCAGCATTGGGCATGTCCCCTACAATGAGCAGTTCTTC. The chain employs TRBV7-9 and TRBJ2-1; the D is unclear. The CDR3 is 14 residues long. V lost 7 bases and J 2 bases, leaving 12 bases between the germline ends. CDR1 and CDR2 from the germline V gene are SEHNR and FQNEAQ (reference sequence).

J is TRBJ2-7 and V is TRBV7-9; TRBD1 or TRBD2 may be the D gene (5 bases each). V lost 2 bases and J 3 bases, leaving 14 bases between the germline ends. The CDR3 is 15 amino acids. The germline V gene has CDR1 SEHNR and CDR2 FQNEAQ (reference sequence). The CDR3 region is CASSLHPGPNYEQYF. The CDR3, as DNA: TGTGCCAGCAGCTTACATCCGGGACCAAACTACGAGCAGTACTTC.

This clonotype was counted only a few times. CDR3 residues: CASSEGVGGKRLEQYF. As DNA, the CDR3 is TGTGCCAGCAGTGAAGGTGTGGGCGGGAAACGCCTCGAGCAGTACTTC. The V gene is TRBV2, the J gene TRBJ2-7; perhaps TRBD2 as D (6 bases). Germline CDR1 is SNHLY and CDR2 is FYNNEI. The CDR3 spans 16 residues. V shed 1 base and J shed 6 bases, with 19 bases lying between them.

The chain couples TRBV20-1 to TRBJ2-7; unclear D gene. Germline V gene lookup returns CDR1 DFQATT and CDR2 SNEGSKA (reference sequence). The V end lost 1 base, the J end lost 2 bases, and 9 bases lay between the germline ends. The CDR3 has 13 amino acids. The CDR3 region is CSARGIETYEQYF. Written as DNA, the CDR3 is TGCAGTGCTAGAGGGATTGAAACCTACGAGCAGTACTTC.

In its sample, this clonotype was seen a few times. The chain has TRBV29-1 and TRBJ2-1, with 7 bases matching TRBD2. The V gene end was trimmed by 2 bases and the J gene end by 3 bases; junction bases not matched to a gene: 7. CDR1 is SQVTM, CDR2 ANQGSEA, per germline. The CDR3 consists of 15 residues. CDR3 residues: CSVEQLALLYNEQFF. The CDR3, as DNA: TGCAGCGTTGAACAACTAGCGCTACTCTACAATGAGCAGTTCTTC.

This sequence joins TRBV28 and TRBJ1-5, with unresolved D. V was pared by 6 bases and J by 0 bases, with 12 bases between. This CDR3 contains 15 residues. CDR1 is MDHEN, CDR2 SYDVKM, per germline. The CDR3 protein is CASRFGYLSNQPQHF. CDR3 sequence (DNA): TGTGCCAGCAGGTTTGGATACCTTAGCAATCAGCCCCAGCATTTT.

This clonotype was seen just once. The rearrangement joins TRBV5-5 to TRBJ1-5; possible D gene TRBD1, 5 bases. The CDR3 has 16 amino acids. Germline V gene sequence: CDR1 SGHKS, CDR2 YYEKEE (reference sequence). V lost 1 base and J lost 6, with 17 bases in between. The CDR3 DNA reads as TGTGCCAGCAGCTTGTCTTTTCCAGGGAGGGGTCAGCCCCAGCATTTT. Its translation: CASSLSFPGRGQPQHF.

The chain is built from TRBV13 and TRBJ1-4; D remains ambiguous. Germline CDR1 is PRHDT and CDR2 is FYEKMQ (reference sequence). The CDR3 runs to 14 residues. Trimming shortened V by 3 bases and J by 8 bases, and 13 bases separated the two germline ends. The CDR3 loop is CASSFSRSLEKLFF. DNA of the CDR3: TGTGCCAGCAGCTTTTCACGGTCCCTCGAAAAACTGTTTTTT.

This rearrangement joins TRBV2 to TRBJ1-5; D is undetermined. CDR1 and CDR2 from the germline V gene are SNHLY and FYNNEI. V lost 2 bases and J 8 bases, leaving 10 bases between the germline ends. The CDR3 is 13 amino acids. For the CDR3, the DNA is TGTGCCAGCAGTGAATCGCCCTCGGAGCCCCAGCATTTT. Translated: CASSESPSEPQHF.

The chain is built from TRBV7-9 and TRBJ1-5; 10 bases are a match to TRBD1. There are 16 residues in the CDR3. The V and J ends lost 5 bases and 1 base, in that order; junction bases with no gene match: 5. Germline V gene lookup returns CDR1 SEHNR and CDR2 FQNEAQ (reference sequence). As DNA, the CDR3 is TGTGCCAGCAGCATTAGGGGACAGGGGAGCAATCAGCCCCAGCATTTT. This codes for CASSIRGQGSNQPQHF.

The rearrangement joins TRBV4-3 to TRBJ2-1, with 8 bases aligning to TRBD2. From germline, CDR1 is LGHNA and CDR2 YSLEER. The CDR3 has 16 residues. Trimming removed 4 bases from V and 7 bases from J; junction bases left unmatched: 12. Here the CDR3 reads CASSRALAESRNEQFF. DNA for the CDR3: TGCGCCAGCAGCCGAGCACTAGCGGAGTCTCGGAATGAGCAGTTCTTC.

The V and J genes are TRBV5-1 and TRBJ2-5; D remains unclear. Trimming cost V 4 bases and J 2 bases, with 15 bases left between them. The CDR3 runs to 15 residues. Germline loops: CDR1 SGHRS, CDR2 YFSETQ. The CDR3 DNA is TGCGCCAGCAGCCTACCCACAGATTCTCAAGAGACCCAGTACTTC. This translates into CASSLPTDSQETQYF.

In its sample, this clonotype was seen a few times. This chain uses TRBV27 with TRBJ2-7; 8 bases line up with TRBD1. The germline V gene has CDR1 MNHEY and CDR2 SMNVEV (reference sequence). The CDR3 is 16 residues long. Germline trimming cut 4 bases from V and 1 base from J; bases unmatched to any gene: 9. In DNA, the CDR3 is TGTGCCAGCAGTTCCCCCCCCTGGACAGGGTCCTACGAGCAGTACTTC. Amino acids: CASSSPPWTGSYEQYF.

This sequence joins TRBV5-1 and TRBJ2-1; TRBD2 aligns across 11 bases. J was trimmed by 6 bases and V by 2 bases; bases with no gene match: 7. The CDR3 sequence is 16 residues long. The V gene's germline CDR1 is SGHRS and CDR2 YFSETQ. CDR3 protein: CASSFSSGRAGNEQFF. DNA for the CDR3: TGCGCCAGCAGCTTCAGTAGCGGGAGGGCGGGCAATGAGCAGTTCTTC.

V usage is TRBV5-1 and J usage is TRBJ2-7, with D possibly TRBD1 on 6 matching bases. Germline V gene lookup returns CDR1 SGHRS and CDR2 YFSETQ. CDR3 length: 13 residues. V lost 2 bases and J 2 bases, leaving 8 bases between the germline ends. CDR3 amino acids: CASSFDRTYEQYF. The CDR3 region has the DNA TGCGCCAGCAGCTTCGACAGGACCTACGAGCAGTACTTC. The entire variable domain, with the rest obtained from reference TRBV5-1 and TRBJ2-7, is as follows: KAGVTQTPRYLIKTRGQQVTLSCSPISGHRSVSWYQQTPGQGLQFLFEYFSETQRNKGNFPGRFSGRQFSNSRSEMNVSTLELGDSALYLCASSFDRTYEQYFGPGTRLTVT.

V is TRBV4-1 and J is TRBJ2-1; 7 positions match TRBD2. This CDR3 has 17 residues. Germline V lookup: CDR1 MGHRA, CDR2 YSYEKL. The ends lost 0 bases at V and 7 bases at J; junction bases unmatched: 12. The CDR3 sequence: CASSQDLGGRAGNEQFF. The CDR3 nucleotides read TGCGCCAGCAGCCAAGACTTGGGTGGGAGGGCCGGTAATGAGCAGTTCTTC.

This clonotype was observed a handful of times. The chain joins TRBV27 to TRBJ2-7; TRBD2 matches at 13 bases. The V and J ends lost 5 bases and 6 bases, in that order; junction bases with no gene match: 4. Germline V CDR1 and CDR2: MNHEY, SMNVEV (reference sequence). This CDR3 contains 14 residues. The CDR3 spells CASSNRTSGSEQYF. The CDR3 DNA sequence: TGTGCCAGCAGTAATCGGACTAGCGGGAGCGAGCAGTACTTC.

This clonotype has ten or more counts. The DNA of the CDR3 is TGTGCCAGCAGCTTCGTGAAGAGGGACAGCTCCTACGAGCAGTACTTC. Its translation is CASSFVKRDSSYEQYF. The chain uses TRBV7-9 and TRBJ2-7; 7 nucleotides line up with TRBD1. J lost 0 bases, V lost 3 bases, and 8 bases had no gene match. CDR1 and CDR2 (germline): SEHNR, FQNEAQ (reference sequence). This CDR3 has 16 residues. Combining the CDR3 with reference TRBV7-9 and TRBJ2-7 gives the whole variable domain DTGVSQNPRHKITKRGQNVTFRCDPISEHNRLYWYRQTLGQGPEFLTYFQNEAQLEKSRLLSDRFSAERPKGSFSTLEIQRTEQGDSAMYLCASSFVKRDSSYEQYFGPGTRLTVT.

The chain recombines TRBV4-3 with TRBJ2-5, with D tentatively TRBD2 (5 bases). The CDR3 has 16 residues. Germline CDR1 reads LGHNA; CDR2 reads YSLEER. The V end lost 4 bases, the J end lost 2 bases, and 17 bases lay between the germline ends. The chain's CDR3 is CASSPRTSWRQETQYF. The CDR3 DNA reads as TGCGCCAGCAGCCCAAGGACTTCTTGGAGACAAGAGACCCAGTACTTC.

The chain couples TRBV14 to TRBJ2-7, with D unclear. Per the germline V gene, CDR1 is SGHDN and CDR2 is FVKESK. The V end lost 3 bases, the J end lost 0 bases, and 9 bases lay between the germline ends. The CDR3 sequence is 14 residues long. The CDR3 reads CASSQGFSSYEQYF. CDR3 coding DNA: TGTGCCAGCAGCCAGGGGTTCAGCTCCTACGAGCAGTACTTC.

The chain couples TRBV28 to TRBJ1-5; possibly TRBD1 for D (5 bases). Looked up from germline, CDR1 is MDHEN and CDR2 is SYDVKM. The CDR3 contains 14 residues. V was clipped by 3 bases and J by 7 bases, with 13 bases between them. The CDR3 region is CASSFRASGQPQHF. Here the CDR3 DNA reads TGTGCCAGCAGTTTCAGGGCCTCAGGCCAGCCCCAGCATTTT.

This clonotype was seen only once. The rearrangement links TRBV13 to TRBJ1-1; D perhaps matches TRBD1 (5 bases). Looked up from germline, CDR1 is PRHDT and CDR2 is FYEKMQ (reference sequence). The CDR3 loop spans 12 amino acids. With 3 bases removed from V and 7 bases from J, the gap between germline ends came to 9 bases. The CDR3 loop reads CASSFMDNEAFF. Written as DNA, the CDR3 is TGTGCCAGCAGCTTTATGGACAATGAAGCTTTCTTT. The variable domain in full, completed from reference TRBV13 and TRBJ1-1, reads AAGVIQSPRHLIKEKRETATLKCYPIPRHDTVYWYQQGPGQDPQFLISFYEKMQSDKGSIPDRFSAQQFSDYHSELNMSSLELGDSALYFCASSFMDNEAFFGQGTRLTVV.

This clonotype showed up many times. The chain has TRBV20-1 and TRBJ2-7; 7 nucleotides match TRBD2. With V trimmed by 5 bases and J by 7 bases, 5 bases remained unmatched. Per germline, CDR1 DFQATT and CDR2 SNEGSKA (reference sequence). The CDR3 spans 11 residues. The CDR3 sequence is CSARRGSEQYF. DNA for the CDR3: TGCAGTGCTCGGCGGGGGAGTGAGCAGTACTTC.

This clonotype was counted between two and nine times. The chain combines TRBV7-9 with TRBJ2-7, with D possibly matching TRBD1 (6 bases). CDR1 is SEHNR, CDR2 FQNEAQ, per germline (reference sequence). This CDR3 contains 14 residues. The V gene lost 2 bases and the J gene lost 0 bases, with 8 bases spanning the gap. The CDR3 loop is CASSLRDTSYEQYF. The CDR3 nucleotides are TGTGCCAGCAGCTTACGGGACACCTCCTACGAGCAGTACTTC. Full variable domain (remainder filled in from reference TRBV7-9 and TRBJ2-7): DTGVSQNPRHKITKRGQNVTFRCDPISEHNRLYWYRQTLGQGPEFLTYFQNEAQLEKSRLLSDRFSAERPKGSFSTLEIQRTEQGDSAMYLCASSLRDTSYEQYFGPGTRLTVT.